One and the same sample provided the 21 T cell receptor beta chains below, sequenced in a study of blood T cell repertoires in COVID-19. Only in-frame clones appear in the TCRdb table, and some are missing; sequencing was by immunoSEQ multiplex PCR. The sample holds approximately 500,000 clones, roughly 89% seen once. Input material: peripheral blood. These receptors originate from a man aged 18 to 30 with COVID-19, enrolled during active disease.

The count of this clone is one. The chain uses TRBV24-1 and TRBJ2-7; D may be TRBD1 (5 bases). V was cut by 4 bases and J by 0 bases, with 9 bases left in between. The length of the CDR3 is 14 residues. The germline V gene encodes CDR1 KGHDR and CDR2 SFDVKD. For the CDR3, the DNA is TGTGCCACCAGTGACGGACATGGCTCCTACGAGCAGTACTTC. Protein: CATSDGHGSYEQYF.

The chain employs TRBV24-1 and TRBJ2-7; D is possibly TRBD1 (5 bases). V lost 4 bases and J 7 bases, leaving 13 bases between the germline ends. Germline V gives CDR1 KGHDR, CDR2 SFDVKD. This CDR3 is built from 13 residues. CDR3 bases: TGTGCCACCAGTGACCCCAGGGTCAGGGAGCAGTACTTC. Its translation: CATSDPRVREQYF.

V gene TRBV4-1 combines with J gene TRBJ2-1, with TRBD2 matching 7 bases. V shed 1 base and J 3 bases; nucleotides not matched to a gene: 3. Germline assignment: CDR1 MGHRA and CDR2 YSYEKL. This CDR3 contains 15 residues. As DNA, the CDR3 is TGCGCCAGCAGCCAAGTACTAGCGCTCTACAATGAGCAGTTCTTC. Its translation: CASSQVLALYNEQFF.

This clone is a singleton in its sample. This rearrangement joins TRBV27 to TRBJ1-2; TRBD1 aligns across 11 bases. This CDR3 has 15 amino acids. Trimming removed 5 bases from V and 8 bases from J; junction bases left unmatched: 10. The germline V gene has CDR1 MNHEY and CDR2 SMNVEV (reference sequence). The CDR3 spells CASSPGQGDLWGYTF. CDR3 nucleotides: TGTGCCAGCAGTCCGGGACAGGGGGACCTGTGGGGCTACACCTTC.

The DNA of the CDR3 is TGTGCCAGCAGCCCTTCGGGACAGGGGTATCAGCCCCAGCATTTT. It codes for CASSPSGQGYQPQHF. The V and J genes are TRBV7-8 and TRBJ1-5; 10 bases fit TRBD1. V gave up 5 bases and J gave up 5 bases; unmatched junction bases: 6. Germline V gene data show CDR1 as SGHVS and CDR2 as FQNEAQ. The CDR3 spans 15 residues.

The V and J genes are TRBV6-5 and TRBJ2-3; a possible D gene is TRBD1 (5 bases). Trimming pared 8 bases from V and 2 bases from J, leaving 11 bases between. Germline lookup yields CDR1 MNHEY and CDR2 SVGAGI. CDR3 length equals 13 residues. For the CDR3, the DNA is TGTGCCAGCGGAAGGGGCCCCACAGATACGCAGTATTTT. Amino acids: CASGRGPTDTQYF.

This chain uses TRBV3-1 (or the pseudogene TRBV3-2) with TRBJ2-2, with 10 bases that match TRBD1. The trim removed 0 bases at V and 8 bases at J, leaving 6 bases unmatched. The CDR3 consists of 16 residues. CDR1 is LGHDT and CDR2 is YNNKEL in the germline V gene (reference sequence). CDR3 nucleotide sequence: TGTGCCAGCAGCCAAGAGACAGGGGGCGTATGGGGGGAGCTGTTTTTT. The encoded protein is CASSQETGGVWGELFF.

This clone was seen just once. The CDR3: CASSPLSGRVAKNIQYF. As DNA, the CDR3 is TGCGCCAGCAGCCCACTTAGCGGGAGGGTAGCCAAAAACATTCAGTACTTC. The rearrangement joins TRBV4-1 to TRBJ2-4; 11 nucleotides line up with TRBD2. Germline-derived CDR1 and CDR2 are MGHRA and YSYEKL. Trimming cost V 4 bases and J 0 bases; bases outside gene matches: 5. The CDR3 spans 17 residues.

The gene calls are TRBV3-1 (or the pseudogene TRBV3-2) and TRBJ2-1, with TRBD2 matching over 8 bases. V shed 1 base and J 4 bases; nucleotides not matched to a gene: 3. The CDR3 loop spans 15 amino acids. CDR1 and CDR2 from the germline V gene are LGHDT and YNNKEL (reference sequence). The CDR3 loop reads CASSQARGGYNEQFF. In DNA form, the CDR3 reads TGTGCCAGCAGCCAAGCACGGGGGGGTTACAATGAGCAGTTCTTC.

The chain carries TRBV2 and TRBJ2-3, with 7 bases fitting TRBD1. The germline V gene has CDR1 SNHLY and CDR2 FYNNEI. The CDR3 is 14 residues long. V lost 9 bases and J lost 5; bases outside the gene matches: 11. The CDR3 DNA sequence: TGTGCCAGTTCAGGGGGTTCCTCCGGAGATACGCAGTATTTT. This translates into CASSGGSSGDTQYF.

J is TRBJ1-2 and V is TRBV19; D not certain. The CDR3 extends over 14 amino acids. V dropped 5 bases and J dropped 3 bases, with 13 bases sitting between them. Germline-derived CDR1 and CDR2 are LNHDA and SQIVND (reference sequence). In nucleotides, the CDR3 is TGTGCCAGTAGTGCACCACGGGAGTACTATGGCTACACCTTC. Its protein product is CASSAPREYYGYTF.

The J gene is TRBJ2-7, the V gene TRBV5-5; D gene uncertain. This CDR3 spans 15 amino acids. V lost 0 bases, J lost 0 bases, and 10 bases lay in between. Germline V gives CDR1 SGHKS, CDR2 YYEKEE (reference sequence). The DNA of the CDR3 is TGTGCCAGCAGCTTGGCATGGTTTAGCTCCTACGAGCAGTACTTC. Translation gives CASSLAWFSSYEQYF.

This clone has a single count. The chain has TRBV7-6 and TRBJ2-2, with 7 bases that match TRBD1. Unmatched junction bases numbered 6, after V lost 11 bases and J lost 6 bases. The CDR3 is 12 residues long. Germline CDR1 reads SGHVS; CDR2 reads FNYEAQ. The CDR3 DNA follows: TGTGCCCTGCGGCAGGGGGCCGGGGAGCTGTTTTTT. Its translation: CALRQGAGELFF.

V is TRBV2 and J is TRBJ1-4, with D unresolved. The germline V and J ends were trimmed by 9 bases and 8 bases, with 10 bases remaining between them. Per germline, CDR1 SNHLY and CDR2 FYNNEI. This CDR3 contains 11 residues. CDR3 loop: CARRVGEKLFF. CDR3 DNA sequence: TGTGCCAGGCGGGTGGGGGAAAAACTGTTTTTT.

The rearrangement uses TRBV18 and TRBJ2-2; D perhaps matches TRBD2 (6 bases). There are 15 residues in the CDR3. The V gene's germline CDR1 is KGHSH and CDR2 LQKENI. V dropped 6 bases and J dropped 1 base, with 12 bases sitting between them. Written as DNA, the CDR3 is TGTGCCAGCTCCCCGACGCGGGGGAACACCGGGGAGCTGTTTTTT. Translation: CASSPTRGNTGELFF.

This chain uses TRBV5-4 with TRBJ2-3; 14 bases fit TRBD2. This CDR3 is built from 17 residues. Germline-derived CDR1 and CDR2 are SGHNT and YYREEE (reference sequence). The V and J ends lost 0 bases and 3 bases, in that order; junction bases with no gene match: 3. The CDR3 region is CASSLGLAGGGTDTQYF. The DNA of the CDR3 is TGTGCCAGCAGCTTGGGACTAGCGGGAGGGGGAACAGATACGCAGTATTTT.

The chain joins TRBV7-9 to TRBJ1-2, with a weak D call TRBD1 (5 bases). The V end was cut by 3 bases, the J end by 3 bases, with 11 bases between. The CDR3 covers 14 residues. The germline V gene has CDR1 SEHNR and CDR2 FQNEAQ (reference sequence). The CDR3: CASSLQGLDYGYTF. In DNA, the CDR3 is TGTGCCAGCAGCTTGCAGGGACTTGACTATGGCTACACCTTC.

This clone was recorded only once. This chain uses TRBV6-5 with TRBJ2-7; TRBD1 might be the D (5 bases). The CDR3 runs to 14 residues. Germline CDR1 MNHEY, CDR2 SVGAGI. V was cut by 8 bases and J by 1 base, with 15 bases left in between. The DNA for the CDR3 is TGTGCCAGCGTAAGGGGCGCAGGGTCCTACGAGCAGTACTTC. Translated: CASVRGAGSYEQYF.

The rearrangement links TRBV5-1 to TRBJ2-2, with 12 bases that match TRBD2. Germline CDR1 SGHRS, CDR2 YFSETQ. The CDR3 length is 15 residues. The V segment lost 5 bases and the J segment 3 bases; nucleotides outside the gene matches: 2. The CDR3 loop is CASSPSGRDTGELFF. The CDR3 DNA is TGCGCCAGCAGTCCTAGCGGGAGGGACACCGGGGAGCTGTTTTTT.

In DNA, the CDR3 is TGTGCCAGCAGAGACAGGGGCTATGGCTACACCTTC. Its translation: CASRDRGYGYTF. The rearrangement uses TRBV2 and TRBJ1-2; 8 positions match TRBD1. Trimming at V came to 6 bases and at J to 4 bases, leaving 1 base not matched to a gene. CDR1 is SNHLY and CDR2 is FYNNEI in the germline V gene. The CDR3 is made up of 12 amino acids.

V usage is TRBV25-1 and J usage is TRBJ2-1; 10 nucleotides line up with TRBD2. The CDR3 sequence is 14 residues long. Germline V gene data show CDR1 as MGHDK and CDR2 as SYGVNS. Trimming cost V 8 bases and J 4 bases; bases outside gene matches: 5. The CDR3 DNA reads TGTGCCAGCGTACTTAGCGGGGGGTACAATGAGCAGTTCTTC. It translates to CASVLSGGYNEQFF. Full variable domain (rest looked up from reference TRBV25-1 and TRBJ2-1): EADIYQTPRYLVIGTGKKITLECSQTMGHDKMYWYQQDPGMELHLIHYSYGVNSTEKGDLSSESTVSRIRTEHFPLTLESARPSHTSQYLCASVLSGGYNEQFFGPGTRLTVL.